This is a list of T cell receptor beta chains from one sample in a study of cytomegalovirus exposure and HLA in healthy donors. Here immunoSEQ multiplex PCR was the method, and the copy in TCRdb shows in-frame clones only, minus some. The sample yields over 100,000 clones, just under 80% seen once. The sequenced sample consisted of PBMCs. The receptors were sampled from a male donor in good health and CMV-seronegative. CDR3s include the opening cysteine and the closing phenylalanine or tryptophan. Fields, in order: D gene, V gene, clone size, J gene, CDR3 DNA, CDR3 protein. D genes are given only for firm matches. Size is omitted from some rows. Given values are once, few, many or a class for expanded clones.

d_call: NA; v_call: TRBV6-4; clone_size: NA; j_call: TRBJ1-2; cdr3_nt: TGTGCCAGCAGTAAGGGGGTTAACTATGGCTACACCTTC; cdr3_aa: CASSKGVNYGYTF
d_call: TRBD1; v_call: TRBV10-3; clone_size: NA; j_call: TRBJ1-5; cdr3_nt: TGTGCCATCAGTGAGCCCCTTGGACAGGGGGCTCAGCCCCAGCATTTT; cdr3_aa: CAISEPLGQGAQPQHF
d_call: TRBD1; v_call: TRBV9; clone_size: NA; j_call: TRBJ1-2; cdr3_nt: TGTGCCAGCAGCGAAGAACCCAGACAGGGCATGAGTTACACCTTC; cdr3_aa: CASSEEPRQGMSYTF
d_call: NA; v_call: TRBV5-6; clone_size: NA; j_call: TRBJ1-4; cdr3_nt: TGTGCCAGCAGCATCCGGGTCTCTAATGAAAAACTGTTTTTT; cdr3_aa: CASSIRVSNEKLFF
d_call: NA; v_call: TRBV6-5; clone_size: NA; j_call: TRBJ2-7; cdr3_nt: TGTGCCAGCAGTTACTCCAGGCAACTCATCTACGAGCAGTACTTC; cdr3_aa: CASSYSRQLIYEQYF
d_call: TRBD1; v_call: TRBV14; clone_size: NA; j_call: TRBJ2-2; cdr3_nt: TGTGCCAGCAGCCACCCTGGGACAGGGCTCACCGGGGAGCTGTTTTTT; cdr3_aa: CASSHPGTGLTGELFF
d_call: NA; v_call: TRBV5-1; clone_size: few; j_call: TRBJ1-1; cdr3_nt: TGCGCCAGCAGCTTGATGGAGATAGCTGAAGCTTTCTTT; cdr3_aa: CASSLMEIAEAFF
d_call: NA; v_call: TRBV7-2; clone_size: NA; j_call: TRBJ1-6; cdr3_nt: TGTGCCAGCAGCTTGGCGGGCGGGACCCTCCACTTT; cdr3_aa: CASSLAGGTLHF
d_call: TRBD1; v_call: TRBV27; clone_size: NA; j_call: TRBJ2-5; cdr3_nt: TGTGCCAGCAGTGCCCGGGACAGGGTGTGGGAGACCCAGTACTTC; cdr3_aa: CASSARDRVWETQYF
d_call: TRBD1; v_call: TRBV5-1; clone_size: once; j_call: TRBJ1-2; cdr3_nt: TGCGCCAGCAGCTTGGGGCGGCAGGGGGCAGACTATGGCTACACCTTC; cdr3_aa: CASSLGRQGADYGYTF
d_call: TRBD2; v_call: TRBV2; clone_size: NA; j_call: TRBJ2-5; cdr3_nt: TGTGCCAGCAGTGAATCGGGCGGGGGGGTCAAGACCCAGTACTTC; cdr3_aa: CASSESGGGVKTQYF
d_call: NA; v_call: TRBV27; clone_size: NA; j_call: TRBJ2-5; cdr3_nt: TGTGCCAGCAGTTTAAGAATCCGGGAGACCCAGTACTTC; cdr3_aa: CASSLRIRETQYF
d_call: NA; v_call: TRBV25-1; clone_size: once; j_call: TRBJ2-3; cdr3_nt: TGTGCCAGCAGTGATGTAAGAGACTTAGATACGCAGTATTTT; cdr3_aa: CASSDVRDLDTQYF
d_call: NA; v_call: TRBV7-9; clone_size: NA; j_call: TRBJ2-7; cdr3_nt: TGTGCCAGCAGCTTAGCAGTATCCTACGAGCAGTACTTC; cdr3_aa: CASSLAVSYEQYF
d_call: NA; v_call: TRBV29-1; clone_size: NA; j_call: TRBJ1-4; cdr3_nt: TGCAGCGTTGCAGCAGGGAACGAAAAACTGTTTTTT; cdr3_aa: CSVAAGNEKLFF
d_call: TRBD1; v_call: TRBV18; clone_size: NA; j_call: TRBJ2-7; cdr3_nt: TGTGCCAGCTCCCCCGGGACAGGGGGGCAAGGTGAGCAGTACTTC; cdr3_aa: CASSPGTGGQGEQYF
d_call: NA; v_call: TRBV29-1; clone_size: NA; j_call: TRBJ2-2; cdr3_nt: TGCAGCGTTGCCAGGGTGGCCGGGGAGCTGTTTTTT; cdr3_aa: CSVARVAGELFF
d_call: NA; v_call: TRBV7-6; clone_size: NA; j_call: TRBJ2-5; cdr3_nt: TGTGCCAGCAGCTTAGTTGGGGGGCAAGAGACCCAGTACTTC; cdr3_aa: CASSLVGGQETQYF
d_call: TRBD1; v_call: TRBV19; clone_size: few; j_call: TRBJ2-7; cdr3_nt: TGTGCCAGTAGTAGGGGACAGGGACCCTACGAGCAGTACTTC; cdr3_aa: CASSRGQGPYEQYF
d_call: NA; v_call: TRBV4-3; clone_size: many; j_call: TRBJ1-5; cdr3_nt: TGCGCCAGCAGCCCCTTTAGGGGGTACCAGCCCCAGCATTTT; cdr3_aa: CASSPFRGYQPQHF
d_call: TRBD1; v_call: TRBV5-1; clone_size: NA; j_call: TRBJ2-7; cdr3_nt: TGCGCCAGCAGCGCAGGACCGGGACAGGGAAGCGAGCAGTACTTC; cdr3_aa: CASSAGPGQGSEQYF
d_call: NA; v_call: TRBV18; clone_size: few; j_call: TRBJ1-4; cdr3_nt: TGTGCCAGCTCAGTCGGGAATGAAAAACTGTTTTTT; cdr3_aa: CASSVGNEKLFF